This record looks at one TCR beta chain sequence and its context. The method was immunoSEQ multiplex PCR; TCRdb's version includes in-frame clones alone and lacks a portion of them. The table shows 35,000 to 50,000 clones, with under 90% occurring only once. The entry originates in a study of blood T cell repertoires in COVID-19. Trimming removed 0 bases at V and 9 bases at J, with 10 bases between. The length of the CDR3 is 13 residues. Germline V gene sequence: CDR1 SGHDN, CDR2 FVKESK. The source material was peripheral blood. The chain joins TRBV14 to TRBJ2-3; no firm D call. This clonotype originated in a woman aged 65 to 85 with acute or convalescent COVID-19. Here the CDR3 DNA reads TGTGCCAGCAGCCAAGATCGGGTTGGGACGCAGTATTTT. This translates into CASSQDRVGTQYF.